This paragraph covers one TCR beta chain sequence. Some clones are missing from TCRdb's copy, which holds only in-frame ones; the method was immunoSEQ multiplex PCR. The data contain roughly 2 million clones, 85% to 95% of them singletons. The naive CD8 fraction comprised CD45RO-negative cells positively selected for CCR7 and excluded terminally differentiated effector memory CD45RA+ cells. The CDR3 has 16 amino acids. The ends lost 5 bases at V and 3 bases at J; junction bases unmatched: 8. Per germline, CDR1 MNHNY and CDR2 SVGAGI (reference sequence). The data are from a study of shared clonotypes between healthy human individuals.

The rearrangement joins TRBV6-6 to TRBJ2-2, with 8 bases matching TRBD1. Input material: naive CD8+ T cells sorted from blood. The TCR comes from a man in his late teens or twenties in good health. In nucleotides, the CDR3 is TGTGCCAGCAGTCCCGGACAGGGAGGCGACACCGGGGAGCTGTTTTTT. As protein: CASSPGQGGDTGELFF.